The present T cell receptor (beta chain) was sequenced within a study of CD8+ T cells in alopecia areata. Study overall: People stayed on tofacitinib for 6 to 18 months, then stopped the drug for 6 months.

In regard to this clone: Its antigen is still unknown.

Documented treatment: oral pan-JAK inhibitor, 5-10 mg twice daily. Study-level findings and limits: Clarity of TCR sharing across patients fell short of that in mice, possibly HLA-related.

The CDR3 runs 11 residues. CDR1 and CDR2 (germline): WNHNN, SYGVQD (reference sequence). Trimming pared 1 base from V and 7 bases from J, leaving 5 bases between. Reverse transcribed after extraction, RNA yielded cDNA as the sequencing template. The table came from immunoSEQ multiplex PCR; TCRdb's copy has only in-frame clones and leaves some out. The profile shows roughly 100,000 clones, over 75% of them singletons. This receptor was taken from a human donor with alopecia areata. The rearrangement uses TRBV10-1 and TRBJ2-7; D is uncertain. The sequencing here drew on CD8+ T cells sorted from blood, taken between weeks 30 and 35, from a patient treated with tofacitinib. CDR3 bases: TGCGCCAGCAGTGAGTGGGAAGAGCAGTACTTC. Translated, it gives CASSEWEEQYF.